This T cell receptor beta chain came from a study of CXCR3-negative and CXCR3-positive naive CD8 T cells. To note about this clonotype: Its antigen is not known.

Study outcomes and limitations: Naive subsets were similarly diverse, while memory CD8+ repertoires were much less diverse. TRB CDR3s of CXCR3-positive naive cells were more hydrophobic than those of CXCR3-negative naive cells.

Naive CD8+ T cells showed a CD45RO-CCR7+CD27+CD95- phenotype. The study made its TRB cDNA libraries by 5' RACE, adding UMI labels. Each CDR3 protein gets one entry in TCRdb, which reprocessed the 5' RACE reads and gives no DNA. The sample includes over 150,000 distinct CDR3 sequences. This CDR3 region has 13 residues. Germline CDR1 and CDR2: SGHRS and YFSETQ. Material for sequencing was naive CXCR3+ CD8+ T cells from blood. The subset denotes: CD45RO-CCR7+CD27+CD95- naive CD8+ T cells expressing CXCR3 (TNR3+). The chain links TRBV5-1 to TRBJ1-5. The sequence was collected from a human donor in good health. Some clones in this sample may be carry-over from other donors' samples. This CDR3 reads CASSLGVNQPQHF.